This T cell receptor (beta chain) emerged from a study of cytomegalovirus exposure and HLA in healthy donors. The PCR used 60 Vbeta and 13 Jbeta primers. TCRdb's table, derived via immunoSEQ multiplex PCR, lists solely in-frame clones and lacks some. The profile shows 100,000 to 150,000 clones, about two thirds of them singletons. The CDR3 contains 15 residues. J gave up 2 bases and V 3 bases, and 7 bases lay outside the gene matches. Germline loops: CDR1 MGHRA, CDR2 YSYEKL. This sequence joins TRBV4-1 and TRBJ2-7; 7 nucleotides line up with TRBD1. This receptor was obtained from a woman in her forties in good health and CMV-seropositive. Source material: PBMCs. The CDR3 here is CASSHGTVYTYEQYF. CDR3 coding DNA: TGCGCCAGCAGCCACGGGACAGTGTATACCTACGAGCAGTACTTC.